This TCR beta chain was retrieved from a study of tumor-infiltrating lymphocytes in primary liver carcinoma. Regarding the study as a whole: Tumor region pairs shared more overlap than did tumor-adjacent and tumor-blood pairs.

Co-extraction yielded RNA and DNA from around 18-30 mg of unsorted bulk tissue. Making TCR beta cDNA involved roughly 0.55 ug total RNA and a constant-region primer. Library construction for TCR beta comprised three nested multiplex PCR rounds performed with slightly modified ARM-PCR. TRBV1-TRBV30 forward and Cbeta reverse primers drove the first two roughly 10-cycle rounds. TCRdb re-called the multiplex PCR reads with MiXCR, one entry per CDR3 protein. Of approximately 37,000 distinct CDR3 sequences in the sample, just under 75% were seen once. As to this clonotype: Its cognate antigen is unknown. This clone may be a read error of a much larger clone one base away.

CDR1 and CDR2 from the germline V gene are SGHDN and FVKESK. The CDR3 covers 13 residues. V is TRBV14 and J is TRBJ2-3; D is perhaps TRBD1 or TRBD2 (5 bases each). This TCR was sampled from a man in his forties with primary liver carcinoma and hepatitis B virus infection. The sequencing sample was made of liver tumor tissue from sampling region 4. The subset: tumor region T4, right-lateral pole. The CDR3 nucleotides read TGTGTCCGCAGCCCGACAGAACAGACTACGCAATATTTT. It encodes CVRSPTEQTTQYF. Combining the CDR3 with reference TRBV14 and TRBJ2-3 gives the whole variable domain EAGVTQFPSHSVIEKGQTVTLRCDPISGHDNLYWYRRVMGKEIKFLLHFVKESKQDESGMPNNRFLAERTGGTYSTLKVQPAELEDSGVYFCVRSPTEQTTQYFGPGTRLTVL.